This T cell receptor beta chain is from a study of blood T cell repertoires in COVID-19. Method: immunoSEQ multiplex PCR; TCRdb's copy keeps in-frame clones and lacks some. This sample has approximately 120,000 clones, with roughly 85% found just once. There are 15 residues in the CDR3. Germline V gene sequence: CDR1 LNHDA, CDR2 SQIVND (reference sequence). V was pared by 8 bases and J by 5 bases, with 9 bases of the junction left unmatched. The sequence derives from a woman in her sixties or seventies with acute or convalescent COVID-19. The specimen was peripheral blood. V usage is TRBV19 and J usage is TRBJ1-4; 9 nucleotides align to TRBD1. The CDR3 sequence: CASGTGSRKNEKLFF. In nucleotides, the CDR3 is TGTGCCAGTGGGACAGGGTCCAGGAAAAATGAAAAACTGTTTTTT.